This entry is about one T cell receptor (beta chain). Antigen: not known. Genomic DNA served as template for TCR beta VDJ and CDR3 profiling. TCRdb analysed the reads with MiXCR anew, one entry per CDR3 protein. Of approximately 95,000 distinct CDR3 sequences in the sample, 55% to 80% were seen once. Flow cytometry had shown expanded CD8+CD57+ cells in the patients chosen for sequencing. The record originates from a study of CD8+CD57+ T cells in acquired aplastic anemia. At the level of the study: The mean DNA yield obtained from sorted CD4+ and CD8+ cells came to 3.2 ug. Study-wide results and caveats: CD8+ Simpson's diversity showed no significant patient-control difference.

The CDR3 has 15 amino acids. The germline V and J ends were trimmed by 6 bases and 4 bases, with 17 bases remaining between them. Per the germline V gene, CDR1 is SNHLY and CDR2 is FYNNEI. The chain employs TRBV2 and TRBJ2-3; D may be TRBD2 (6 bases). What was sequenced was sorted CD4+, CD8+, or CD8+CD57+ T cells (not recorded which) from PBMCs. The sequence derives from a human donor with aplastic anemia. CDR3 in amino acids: CASRRSRDSPDTQYF. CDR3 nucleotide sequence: TGTGCCAGCAGAAGGAGTCGGGACTCTCCAGATACGCAGTATTTT.